What follows are 5 T cell receptor beta chains derived from one specimen sequenced in a study of shared clonotypes between healthy human individuals. The method was immunoSEQ multiplex PCR; TCRdb's version includes in-frame clones alone and lacks a portion of them. The table records some 2,500,000 clones, roughly 93% of them present only once. Sequencing was carried out using naive CD4+ T cells from PBMCs. Subset defined: CD45RA+ positively selected. All receptors derive from a man aged 18 to 29 in good health. Some clones in this sample may be carry-over from other donors' samples.

V gene TRBV7-2 combines with J gene TRBJ2-2; D remains ambiguous. The CDR3 extends over 16 amino acids. Trimming stripped 1 base from V and 4 bases from J, with 13 bases between. Germline CDR1 SGHTA, CDR2 FQGNSA. DNA for the CDR3: TGTGCCAGCAGCTTAGGCCCTGCTTTAATCACCGGGGAGCTGTTTTTT. Translating it yields CASSLGPALITGELFF.

To note about this clone: Relative to the germline gene, one junction end is altered; a read error may explain this. The V and J genes are TRBV19 and TRBJ2-7, with D possibly TRBD2 on 6 matching bases. Per the germline V gene, CDR1 is LNHDA and CDR2 is SQIVND (reference sequence). The length of the CDR3 is 10 residues. This chain's CDR3 is CARIPLGGNF. DNA of the CDR3: TGTGCCAGAATACCCTTAGGCGGGAACTTC.

Regarding this clone: Distinct nucleotide sequences in the sample also encode this CDR3. This chain joins TRBV2 and TRBJ2-3; no clear D. The germline V gene encodes CDR1 SNHLY and CDR2 FYNNEI. This CDR3 has 13 residues. V dropped 3 bases and J dropped 4 bases, with 8 bases sitting between them. In DNA, the CDR3 is TGTGCCAGCAGTGATGGGGTAGCAGATACGCAGTATTTT. As protein: CASSDGVADTQYF.

The chain recombines TRBV5-8 with TRBJ2-1; 8 nucleotides agree with TRBD2. The germline V gene has CDR1 SGHTS and CDR2 YDEGEE. Trimming at V came to 0 bases and at J to 4 bases, leaving 6 bases not matched to a gene. The CDR3 length is 16 residues. The CDR3 is CASSLEGTRGYNEQFF. As DNA, the CDR3 is TGTGCCAGCAGCTTGGAGGGGACTAGGGGGTACAATGAGCAGTTCTTC. The variable domain in full, with the rest retrieved from reference TRBV5-8 and TRBJ2-1, is EAGVTQSPTHLIKTRGQQATLRCSPISGHTSVYWYQQALGLGLQFLLWYDEGEERNRGNFPPRFSGRQFPNYSSELNVNALELEDSALYLCASSLEGTRGYNEQFFGPGTRLTVL.

The J gene is TRBJ1-2, the V gene TRBV5-6; TRBD1 agrees at 7 bases. V trimming: 7 bases; J trimming: 3 bases; junction bases outside the gene matches: 9. CDR3 size: 14 residues. The germline V gene has CDR1 SGHDT and CDR2 YYEEEE. In nucleotides, the CDR3 is TGTGCCAGCGAGACAGGGCGAGGAGACTATGGCTACACCTTC. This sequence encodes CASETGRGDYGYTF.